The source of this T cell receptor (beta chain) is a study of PD-L1 blockade in urothelial cancer. Turning to the study itself: About 85% of the 29 patients were men whose urothelial cancer was bladder-origin. Patients had received 0 to 3 prior chemotherapy regimens.

Time point: pretreatment peripheral blood. A spike-in of synthetic TCR analog templates was added to each PCR. Libraries were prepared by immunoSEQ multiplex PCR; TCRdb keeps only in-frame clonotypes and omits some of them. This repertoire shows fewer than 50,000 clones, around 80% found once; its top ten account for approximately 3%. To note about this clone: The antigen is unknown. Other DNA sequences from this sample encode an identical CDR3 as well.

Trimming left V 3 bases short and J 6 bases short, with 10 bases between. The CDR3 consists of 13 residues. Germline V CDR1 and CDR2: MNHEY, SMNVEV (reference sequence). Whole-study results and caveats: TCR clonality was measured in pretreatment peripheral blood. Clonality below the median predicted better survival.

The gene calls are TRBV27 and TRBJ2-3, with D possibly TRBD2 on 6 matching bases. This clonotype originated in a man between 65 and 80 years old with urothelial cancer. Sequencing was performed on PBMCs, taken around atezolizumab (anti-PD-L1) treatment. CDR3 sequence (DNA): TGTGCCAGCAGTTTCCGAGGAGGGGATACGCAGTATTTT. Its translation is CASSFRGGDTQYF.